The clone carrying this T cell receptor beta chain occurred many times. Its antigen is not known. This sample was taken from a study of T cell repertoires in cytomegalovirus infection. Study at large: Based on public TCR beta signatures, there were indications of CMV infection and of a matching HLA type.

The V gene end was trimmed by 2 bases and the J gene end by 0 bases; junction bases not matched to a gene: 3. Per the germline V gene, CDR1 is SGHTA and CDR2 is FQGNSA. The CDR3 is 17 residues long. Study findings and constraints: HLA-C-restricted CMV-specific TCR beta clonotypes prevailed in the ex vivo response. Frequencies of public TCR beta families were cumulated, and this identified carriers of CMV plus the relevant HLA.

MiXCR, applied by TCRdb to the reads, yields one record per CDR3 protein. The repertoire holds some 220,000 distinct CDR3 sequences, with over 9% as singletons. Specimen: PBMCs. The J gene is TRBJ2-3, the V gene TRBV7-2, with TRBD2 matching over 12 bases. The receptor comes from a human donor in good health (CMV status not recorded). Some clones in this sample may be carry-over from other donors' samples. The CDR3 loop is CASSLSSGRGSTDTQYF. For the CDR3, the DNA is TGTGCCAGCAGCTTATCTAGCGGGAGGGGAAGCACAGATACGCAGTATTTT.